This record concerns one TCR beta chain sequence. The table lists this clone with a few counts. What antigen it recognizes has not been identified. Qualities for individual bases were not recorded, and no much larger clone is one base off. The label giving this sample's treatment or condition can be read as: oral pan-JAK inhibitor, 5-10 mg twice daily. Lesional scalp punch biopsies and peripheral blood were obtained from alopecia areata patients. PBMCs were isolated by density centrifugation and stained for CD3, CD4 and CD8, and CD4+ and CD8+ T cells were sorted on a FACSAria. This record belongs to a study of CD8+ T cells in alopecia areata (dated by TCRdb to about 2018). About the investigation overall: The treated patients took part in an open-label pilot trial in which moderate-to-severe alopecia areata was treated with oral tofacitinib at 5 to 10 mg twice daily. Patients received tofacitinib for 6 to 18 months and were then followed off drug for 6 months to check for delayed response and recurrence. Patients on tofacitinib were biopsied at baseline and after 4 and 24 weeks of treatment, and several of the patients also had a later scalp biopsy. In humans, TCRbeta sequencing was performed on scalp tissue and on sorted CD4+ and CD8+ peripheral blood T cells from healthy controls and from patients with patchy or totalis/universalis alopecia areata. Scalp clonality was compared across normal scalp (n=4), patchy alopecia areata scalp (n=8), and alopecia totalis/universalis scalp (n=8). Disease severity in treated patients was measured with the SALT score, which quantifies the percentage of affected scalp surface area. The RNA source kit depended on sample type: the PAXgene miRNA kit for fixed scalp, the miRNeasy kit for PBMCs, and the RNeasy kit for mouse skin. Amplification of TCRbeta CDR3 regions was done by immunoSEQ multiplex PCR using 35 Vbeta forward primers and 13 Jbeta reverse primers. The study used high-throughput TCRbeta sequencing to examine T cell clonal expansion in alopecia areata, in both the C3H/HeJ mouse model and human patients.

What the authors observed across the whole study: Because the treated cohort was small and had just a single nonresponder, larger studies are needed to establish links between baseline CD8+ expansion and response. During tofacitinib treatment, many expanded lesional clones remained in scalp and blood, and this persistence may partly explain relapse after treatment is stopped. Scalp TCR repertoire analysis is complicated because resident alphabeta T cells in normal human skin are also sequenced, whereas mouse skin is dominated by gammadelta T cells. Higher clonality and more expanded CD8+ clones were observed in lesional scalp than in normal scalp, particularly in alopecia totalis/universalis, a finding suggestive of antigenic drive. Shared TCR sequences between patients were less evident than in mice, which may be partly attributable to HLA diversity in the patient population. Scalp clonality and the number of expanded CD8+ clones among the top 100 scalp clones were significantly decreased by tofacitinib.

Reading the germline V gene gives CDR1 SGHVS and CDR2 FQNEAQ. V gives up 5 bases and J gives up 3 bases, and the segment between their germline ends measures 14 bases. From the cysteine up to the phenylalanine, the CDR3 has a length of 14 residues. Only CDR3 DNA is held: 42 bases, read in frame from base 1. The library was made by the immunoSEQ multiplex PCR assay. For TCR sequencing, RNA was extracted from every sample and reverse transcribed into cDNA to serve as template. SuperScript III was used for first-strand cDNA synthesis, primed with a 2:1 mix of oligo-dT and random hexamers. A synthetic immune receptor repertoire was used to assess amplification bias, and residual bias was removed computationally. The study's own analysis went as follows. After raw reads were preprocessed to remove errors, the CDR3 was defined following IMGT conventions as running from the conserved cysteine to phenylalanine. To get clonality, Shannon entropy was normalized by log2 of the number of productive unique TCRs and the result was subtracted from 1. Whether scalp clones were CD4 or CD8 was inferred by matching scalp TCRbeta sequences against CD4 and CD8 repertoires sorted from blood. Entries here come from immuneACCESS through TCRdb and include only in-frame sequences with V and J called. Some clones fail to appear in such tables; in the studies checked, an unresolved V gene covers under half of the shortfall, and the cause of the remainder is unknown. That table furnishes V, J and clone size, whereas the DNA furnished D and trimming. The sample records roughly 200,000 clones, roughly two fifths of which are singletons. In total, the top ten clones hold around 0.48% of the sample.

This clonotype was sampled from a human donor with alopecia areata. This chain is built from TRBV7-8 and TRBJ2-7; the D gene is perhaps TRBD1, from 6 matching bases. The sequenced sample was CD4+ T cells sorted from blood, obtained between weeks 30 and 35, from a patient treated with tofacitinib. The CDR3 in this case is CASSPIGQSYEQYF. The DNA reads TGTGCCAGCAGCCCCATCGGACAGAGCTACGAGCAGTACTTC.